Each of the 6 T cell receptor beta chains below was sequenced from the same sample in a study of T-cell memory formation after mild COVID-19. Via MiXCR, TCRdb re-called the 5' RACE reads, giving one row per CDR3 protein. The table lists 300,000 to 400,000 distinct CDR3 sequences, around 27% of them singletons, with less than 15% in the top ten. Material: PBMCs or a T cell subset sorted from them (not recorded which). The source of these receptors is an adult woman who had mild COVID-19 (a few samples of this study predate the infection). Cell type and time point are not known.

The chain uses TRBV19 and TRBJ2-7; D gene unclear. This CDR3 is 16 amino acids long. In germline, CDR1 is LNHDA, CDR2 SQIVND (reference sequence). V was shortened by 4 bases and J by 0 bases, with 16 bases between the two germline ends. The CDR3 nucleotides read TGTGCCAGTAGTAGGCGGTCCGGCACCCACTCCTACGAGCAGTACTTC. It codes for CASSRRSGTHSYEQYF.

The chain is built from TRBV7-9 and TRBJ2-7; D perhaps matches TRBD2 (6 bases). This CDR3 has 17 residues. The germline gives CDR1 SEHNR, CDR2 FQNEAQ (reference sequence). V was shortened by 5 bases and J by 2 bases, with 22 bases between the two germline ends. CDR3 loop: CASSPPPGGIQAYEQYF. As DNA, the CDR3 is TGTGCCAGCAGCCCCCCCCCTGGGGGGATACAAGCCTACGAGCAGTACTTC.

This clonotype was observed a single time. This chain uses TRBV9 with TRBJ2-5; 7 nucleotides agree with TRBD2. Germline CDR1 reads SGDLS; CDR2 reads YYNGEE. J lost 3 bases, V lost 2 bases, and 16 bases had no gene match. The CDR3 totals 18 residues. As DNA, the CDR3 is TGTGCCAGCAGCGTTAGTCTGGTCGGCGGGAGCGGGGAAGAGACCCAGTACTTC. Its protein is CASSVSLVGGSGEETQYF.

This rearrangement joins TRBV7-2 to TRBJ2-3; 14 bases fit TRBD2. The CDR3 runs 15 residues. V lost 5 bases, J lost 5 bases, and 3 bases stayed unmatched. Germline V CDR1 and CDR2: SGHTA, FQGNSA. The CDR3 loop reads CASSRGLAGEDTQYF. CDR3 sequence (DNA): TGTGCCAGCAGCCGGGGACTAGCGGGAGAAGATACGCAGTATTTT.

This rearrangement joins TRBV30 to TRBJ2-7; the match to TRBD2 covers 13 bases. Germline V gene data show CDR1 as GTSNPN and CDR2 as SVGIG (reference sequence). The CDR3 runs to 14 residues. After removal of 6 bases from V and 3 bases from J, the junction contained 5 bases not matched to a gene. CDR3 protein: CACYGTSGVYEQYF. CDR3 nucleotide sequence: TGTGCCTGCTACGGGACTAGCGGGGTCTACGAGCAGTACTTC.

The chain has TRBV7-9 and TRBJ2-1; 9 bases fit TRBD2. Looked up from germline, CDR1 is SEHNR and CDR2 is FQNEAQ (reference sequence). The V and J ends lost 0 bases and 15 bases, in that order; junction bases with no gene match: 12. This CDR3 spans 15 amino acids. CDR3: CASSLAPVSGRSGFF. The CDR3 DNA is TGTGCCAGCAGCTTAGCGCCCGTCAGCGGGAGGTCAGGGTTCTTC.